These 8 T cell receptor beta chains originate from one sample sequenced in a study of blood T cell repertoires in COVID-19. The assay was immunoSEQ multiplex PCR, and TCRdb's table has in-frame clones only and misses some. The sample has about 29,000 clones, approximately 90% seen once. Sequenced: peripheral blood. Source of these receptors: a human donor in a cohort sampled during active COVID-19.

CDR3 protein: CASSAPVEKKTQYF. In nucleotides, the CDR3 is TGTGCCAGCAGTGCTCCGGTAGAAAAAAAGACCCAGTACTTC. The chain links TRBV2 to TRBJ2-5; D not resolved. CDR1 and CDR2 (germline): SNHLY, FYNNEI. V lost 4 bases, J lost 6 bases, and 15 bases lay in between. The CDR3 loop spans 14 amino acids.

This sequence joins TRBV19 and TRBJ2-7, with TRBD1 matching over 11 bases. The germline CDR1 and CDR2 sequences are LNHDA and SQIVND (reference sequence). V lost 3 bases to trimming and J lost 5 bases; unmatched junction nucleotides: 6. This CDR3 contains 15 residues. CDR3 sequence: CASSITGTGGNEQYF. The CDR3 DNA follows: TGTGCCAGTAGTATTACCGGGACAGGGGGAAACGAGCAGTACTTC.

V is TRBV6-5 and J is TRBJ2-7; TRBD2 aligns across 14 bases. Looked up from germline, CDR1 is MNHEY and CDR2 is SVGAGI. The CDR3 sequence is 15 residues long. The V and J ends lost 6 bases and 7 bases, in that order; junction bases with no gene match: 8. The CDR3 DNA sequence: TGTGCCAGCAGCAAGACTAGCGGGGGGGCCCGTGAGCAGTACTTC. It is translated as CASSKTSGGAREQYF.

The rearrangement joins TRBV28 to TRBJ1-4; 11 bases align to TRBD1. The CDR3 spans 19 residues. V lost 2 bases and J lost 0; bases outside the gene matches: 8. Germline V gene sequence: CDR1 MDHEN, CDR2 SYDVKM. In DNA, the CDR3 is TGTGCCAGCAGTTTACCCGGGACAGGGGGATCTGCAACTAATGAAAAACTGTTTTTT. Translating gives CASSLPGTGGSATNEKLFF.

V and J are TRBV9 and TRBJ2-2, with a tentative D call TRBD1 (5 bases). The CDR3 spans 16 residues. The V end lost 4 bases, the J end lost 2 bases, and 15 bases lay between the germline ends. Germline assignment: CDR1 SGDLS and CDR2 YYNGEE. This CDR3 is CASSPQLRGNTGELFF. The CDR3 bases are TGTGCCAGCAGCCCCCAACTTAGGGGAAACACCGGGGAGCTGTTTTTT.

The rearrangement uses TRBV4-1 and TRBJ2-4; 7 nucleotides agree with TRBD2. Trimming took 4 bases from V and 6 from J; bases not matched to a gene: 9. Germline V CDR1 and CDR2: MGHRA, YSYEKL. This CDR3 region has 15 residues. The CDR3 nucleotides are TGCGCCAGCAGCCCCCCGGGGGGTCGGGGAAACATTCAGTACTTC. Translation: CASSPPGGRGNIQYF.

The gene calls are TRBV2 and TRBJ1-1; TRBD1 is a possible D gene (6 bases). Per germline, CDR1 SNHLY and CDR2 FYNNEI. The germline V and J ends were trimmed by 0 bases and 7 bases, with 9 bases remaining between them. This CDR3 contains 13 residues. The CDR3 loop is CASSEAPDSEAFF. The CDR3 region has the DNA TGTGCCAGCAGTGAAGCGCCGGACAGTGAAGCTTTCTTT.

In nucleotides, the CDR3 is TGTGCCAGCAGCTTAAAAGCGAACACTGAAGCTTTCTTT. Translating gives CASSLKANTEAFF. This chain uses TRBV7-3 with TRBJ1-1; D remains unclear. CDR3 length: 13 amino acids. Germline values: CDR1 SGHTA, CDR2 FQGTGA. Trimming stripped 1 base from V and 1 base from J, with 4 bases between.